The text below deals with one TCR beta chain. Its antigen is still unknown. PCR was performed using 60 Vbeta and 13 Jbeta primers. Generated by immunoSEQ multiplex PCR, the TCRdb table keeps only in-frame clones and is missing some. The sample carries more than 65,000 clones, 79% recorded once. This entry comes from a study of cytomegalovirus exposure and HLA in healthy donors. Study overall: A data release that came early held 80 million or so unique TCRs from HLA-typed donors.

Notes on the study in general: TCR beta chain V- and J-gene trimming was linked, in a later analysis, to a missense variant in DCLRE1C. Presence/absence analyses supposed approximately even sequencing depth among donors.

There are 16 residues in the CDR3. Deletions cut 3 bases from V and 3 bases from J, with 15 bases between. Looked up from germline, CDR1 is MDHEN and CDR2 is SYDVKM. This receptor was identified in a middle-aged woman in good health and CMV-seropositive. The chain is built from TRBV28 and TRBJ1-5; TRBD1 is a possible D gene (5 bases). The sample comprised PBMCs. CDR3 protein: CASSFRQGNANQPQHF. DNA for the CDR3: TGTGCCAGCAGTTTTCGTCAGGGTAACGCCAATCAGCCCCAGCATTTT. The full variable domain, completed using reference TRBV28 and TRBJ1-5, is DVKVTQSSRYLVKRTGEKVFLECVQDMDHENMFWYRQDPGLGLRLIYFSYDVKMKEKGDIPEGYSVSREKKERFSLILESASTNQTSMYLCASSFRQGNANQPQHFGDGTRLSIL.